One sample yielded the 24 T cell receptor beta chains listed below, sequenced in a study of OX40 agonist ivuxolimab in advanced cancers. Clones were sequenced by immunoSEQ multiplex PCR, and TCRdb holds only the in-frame ones, with some missing. The profile covers approximately 47,000 clones, with 85% to 95% appearing a single time and 5.5% to 8.5% taken by the ten largest. This specimen was CD4+ or CD8+ T cells sorted from blood, taken in a trial of the OX40 agonist ivuxolimab. Receptors were obtained from an adult with an advanced solid tumor such as melanoma, head and neck, liver or kidney cancer.

The chain joins TRBV19 to TRBJ1-1; D possibly corresponds to TRBD1 (5 bases). Germline CDR1 and CDR2: LNHDA and SQIVND (reference sequence). This CDR3 has 14 residues. Trimming stripped 3 bases from V and 1 base from J, with 9 bases between. In nucleotides, the CDR3 is TGTGCCAGTAGTATCACAGGAAGGAACACTGAAGCTTTCTTT. As protein: CASSITGRNTEAFF. The whole variable domain, filled in from reference TRBV19 and TRBJ1-1, reads DGGITQSPKYLFRKEGQNVTLSCEQNLNHDAMYWYRQDPGQGLRLIYYSQIVNDFQKGDIAEGYSVSREKKESFPLTVTSAQKNPTAFYLCASSITGRNTEAFFGQGTRLTVV.

CDR3 DNA: TGTGCCTGGAGTGTTGGCCTTAACTATGGCTACACCTTC. This sequence encodes CAWSVGLNYGYTF. The chain uses TRBV30 and TRBJ1-2; D not resolved. Trimming shortened V by 0 bases and J by 1 base, and 6 bases separated the two germline ends. Per germline, CDR1 GTSNPN and CDR2 SVGIG (reference sequence). The CDR3 sequence is 13 residues long.

This chain links TRBV19 with TRBJ2-7; D is possibly TRBD2 (6 bases). The V gene lost 5 bases and the J gene lost 6 bases, with 14 bases spanning the gap. This CDR3 spans 13 amino acids. The germline CDR1 and CDR2 sequences are LNHDA and SQIVND (reference sequence). The CDR3 sequence is CASSALEGGEQYF. The CDR3 region has the DNA TGTGCCAGTAGTGCCTTGGAGGGCGGCGAGCAGTACTTC.

The chain links TRBV5-1 to TRBJ2-5; D unresolved. From germline, CDR1 is SGHRS and CDR2 YFSETQ. This CDR3 has 14 amino acids. V was pared by 6 bases and J by 2 bases, with 14 bases between. The CDR3 region is CASTLEKGQETQYF. As DNA, the CDR3 is TGCGCCAGCACCCTGGAGAAGGGACAAGAGACCCAGTACTTC.

In DNA form, the CDR3 reads TGTGCCAGCAGCTCCAGGACTAGCGGGGGGGCGAATCTGTTCTTC. It encodes CASSSRTSGGANLFF. V and J are TRBV7-8 and TRBJ2-1; 15 bases are shared with TRBD2. There are 15 residues in the CDR3. Trimming cost V 4 bases and J 15 bases; bases outside gene matches: 10. CDR1 and CDR2 (germline): SGHVS, FQNEAQ.

The chain combines TRBV6-5 with TRBJ2-1; D remains ambiguous. This CDR3 comprises 13 residues. V lost 2 bases, J lost 10 bases, and 12 bases lay in between. Germline V lookup: CDR1 MNHEY, CDR2 SVGAGI. This CDR3 is CASSYGATFEQFF. The CDR3 nucleotides read TGTGCCAGCAGTTACGGTGCGACGTTCGAGCAGTTCTTC.

V is TRBV7-8 and J is TRBJ2-1; possibly TRBD2 for D (6 bases). CDR3 length: 15 amino acids. From germline, CDR1 is SGHVS and CDR2 FQNEAQ. The V end was cut by 0 bases, the J end by 2 bases, with 8 bases between. The CDR3 DNA reads TGTGCCAGCAGCTTAGCGCGGGGCGCCTACAATGAGCAGTTCTTC. This sequence encodes CASSLARGAYNEQFF.

The chain uses TRBV19 and TRBJ1-1; the D gene is possibly TRBD1 (5 bases). The length of the CDR3 is 12 residues. CDR1 is LNHDA, CDR2 SQIVND, per germline (reference sequence). Between the trimmed V and J ends, which lost 5 bases and 1 base, there was a span of 5 bases. CDR3 coding DNA: TGTGCCAGTAGTCAGGGGAACACTGAAGCTTTCTTT. Its translation is CASSQGNTEAFF.

The rearrangement uses TRBV4-2 and TRBJ1-2; D is possibly TRBD1 (5 bases). CDR3 length: 15 amino acids. Trimming took off 4 bases at V and 3 bases at J, with 15 bases between the two ends. Looked up from germline, CDR1 is LGHNA and CDR2 is YNFKEQ. The CDR3 protein is CASSPEGRVDYGYTF. DNA for the CDR3: TGTGCCAGCAGCCCAGAGGGACGGGTTGACTATGGCTACACCTTC.

This rearrangement joins TRBV6-5 to TRBJ2-5; perhaps TRBD2 as D (5 bases). Between the trimmed V and J ends, which lost 0 bases and 4 bases, there was a span of 9 bases. Per germline, CDR1 MNHEY and CDR2 SVGAGI. The length of the CDR3 is 14 residues. The chain's CDR3 is CASSYSRVGETQYF. The CDR3 DNA sequence: TGTGCCAGCAGTTACTCGAGGGTCGGAGAGACCCAGTACTTC.

This clone was detected only once. This chain joins TRBV6-5 and TRBJ1-2; D gene unclear. The V end was cut by 7 bases, the J end by 0 bases, with 9 bases between. The CDR3 runs to 13 residues. The germline V gene has CDR1 MNHEY and CDR2 SVGAGI. In DNA form, the CDR3 reads TGTGCCAGCACGGGGAGGGCTAACTATGGCTACACCTTC. It specifies CASTGRANYGYTF.

The rearrangement joins TRBV18 to TRBJ1-1; D is ambiguous. CDR3 length equals 16 residues. V was clipped by 5 bases and J by 0 bases, with 16 bases between them. From germline, CDR1 is KGHSH and CDR2 LQKENI. CDR3 protein: CASSTDGDYMNTEAFF. CDR3 DNA sequence: TGTGCCAGCTCAACGGACGGGGATTACATGAACACTGAAGCTTTCTTT.

There are a few counts of this clone. The rearrangement uses TRBV4-1 and TRBJ1-1; weak D call: TRBD1 (5 bases). The V and J ends lost 3 bases and 2 bases respectively, with 13 bases between them. The CDR3 contains 15 residues. Germline-derived CDR1 and CDR2 are MGHRA and YSYEKL. For the CDR3, the DNA is TGCGCCAGCAGCCATCATACGGGGGGAAACACTGAAGCTTTCTTT. It codes for CASSHHTGGNTEAFF.

The chain is built from TRBV15 and TRBJ2-5, with a weak D call TRBD2 (5 bases). The CDR3 spans 16 residues. Trimming took off 0 bases at V and 5 bases at J, with 16 bases between the two ends. CDR1 and CDR2 (germline): LNHNV, YYDKDF (reference sequence). The CDR3: CATSRDIARGRETQYF. The DNA for the CDR3 is TGTGCCACCAGCAGAGACATTGCCCGGGGAAGGGAGACCCAGTACTTC.

The V call is TRBV7-6, the J call TRBJ1-3; the match to TRBD1 covers 7 bases. Germline CDR1 SGHVS, CDR2 FNYEAQ. Germline trimming cut 5 bases from V and 0 bases from J; bases unmatched to any gene: 7. This CDR3 region has 16 residues. Here the CDR3 reads CASSPRQGSSGNTIYF. The CDR3 bases are TGTGCCAGCAGCCCGAGACAGGGAAGCTCTGGAAACACCATATATTTT.

This chain connects TRBV30 to TRBJ1-4, with 8 bases that match TRBD1. The CDR3 spans 13 residues. In germline, CDR1 is GTSNPN, CDR2 SVGIG (reference sequence). J lost 3 bases, V lost 5 bases, and 2 bases had no gene match. This chain's CDR3 is CAWGQGANEKLFF. In DNA form, the CDR3 reads TGTGCCTGGGGACAGGGTGCTAATGAAAAACTGTTTTTT.

The chain joins TRBV11-2 to TRBJ2-5; 10 bases are shared with TRBD2. The V gene's germline CDR1 is SGHAT and CDR2 FQNNGV. The length of the CDR3 is 18 residues. Losses at the gene ends were 5 bases for V and 4 bases for J; bases not matched to a gene: 16. CDR3 DNA sequence: TGTGCCAGCAGCCCCCTTGTTGCAGCGGGGGGGCCTAGAGAGACCCAGTACTTC. Protein product: CASSPLVAAGGPRETQYF.

This sequence joins TRBV4-1 and TRBJ2-4, with 12 bases that match TRBD1. Germline V lookup: CDR1 MGHRA, CDR2 YSYEKL. V shed 0 bases and J 4 bases; nucleotides not matched to a gene: 4. CDR3 length: 17 residues. The CDR3 reads CASSQEGTGGSKNIQYF. Here the CDR3 DNA reads TGCGCCAGCAGCCAAGAAGGGACAGGGGGCTCGAAAAACATTCAGTACTTC.

CDR3 DNA sequence: TGTGCCAGCAGCTTCTTGGGGGACAGTAGCACAGATACGCAGTATTTT. It is translated as CASSFLGDSSTDTQYF. J is TRBJ2-3 and V is TRBV13; 7 nucleotides align to TRBD1. The CDR3 is made up of 16 amino acids. Germline V gene data show CDR1 as PRHDT and CDR2 as FYEKMQ (reference sequence). The ends lost 3 bases at V and 0 bases at J; junction bases unmatched: 6.

This clone was picked up one time. The chain combines TRBV15 with TRBJ1-5; the D gene is possibly TRBD1 (6 bases). Looked up from germline, CDR1 is LNHNV and CDR2 is YYDKDF (reference sequence). The CDR3 totals 17 residues. Trimming cost V 4 bases and J 6 bases, with 22 bases left between them. This chain's CDR3 is CATSKVGGGVKGQPQHF. Here the CDR3 DNA reads TGTGCCACCAGCAAAGTTGGGGGGGGCGTAAAGGGTCAGCCCCAGCATTTT.

The chain has TRBV7-9 and TRBJ1-6, with 7 nucleotides matching TRBD1. This CDR3 contains 14 residues. In germline, CDR1 is SEHNR, CDR2 FQNEAQ (reference sequence). The ends lost 5 bases at V and 10 bases at J; junction bases unmatched: 8. CDR3 region: CASSRRGRWSPLHF. The CDR3 nucleotides are TGTGCCAGCAGCCGTAGGGGGCGGTGGTCACCCCTCCACTTT.

V usage is TRBV7-9 and J usage is TRBJ2-1; weak D call: TRBD2 (5 bases). This CDR3 contains 17 residues. The V end was cut by 0 bases, the J end by 4 bases, with 16 bases between. Germline CDR1 SEHNR, CDR2 FQNEAQ (reference sequence). In DNA form, the CDR3 reads TGTGCCAGCAGCTTAGCGGGTTGGGAGTCGGTTTACAATGAGCAGTTCTTC. Residues: CASSLAGWESVYNEQFF.

This clone was seen only a few times. The V call is TRBV7-9, the J call TRBJ1-5, with a tentative D call TRBD1 (6 bases). Germline CDR1 reads SEHNR; CDR2 reads FQNEAQ (reference sequence). Trimming stripped 6 bases from V and 0 bases from J, with 15 bases between. The CDR3 is made up of 16 amino acids. Here the CDR3 DNA reads TGTGCCAGCAGACACCAGGGGCCCTATAGCAATCAGCCCCAGCATTTT. It codes for CASRHQGPYSNQPQHF.

CDR3 residues: CASSYPGTGLEEQFF. For the CDR3, the DNA is TGTGCCAGCAGCTATCCCGGGACCGGGCTGGAGGAGCAGTTCTTC. V usage is TRBV9 and J usage is TRBJ2-1; D may correspond to TRBD1 or TRBD2 (5 bases each). CDR3 length: 15 residues. Germline CDR1 and CDR2: SGDLS and YYNGEE. The V end was cut by 4 bases, the J end by 10 bases, with 21 bases between.